A single sample gave rise to the 7 T cell receptor beta chains below, sequenced in a study of T cell responses to AZD1222 COVID-19 vaccine. Data came from immunoSEQ multiplex PCR; TCRdb stores just in-frame clones and leaves some out. The sample includes 250,000 to 300,000 clones, 94% of them seen just once. Material: peripheral blood, obtained 28 days after the second AZD1222 dose. The receptors were gathered from an adult who received the AZD1222 COVID-19 vaccine.

This chain joins TRBV6-6 and TRBJ2-1; D call uncertain. Germline CDR1 MNHNY, CDR2 SVGAGI (reference sequence). With 2 bases removed from V and 9 bases from J, the gap between germline ends came to 8 bases. The CDR3 covers 12 residues. As DNA, the CDR3 is TGTGCCAGCAGTTACGTCTCGGGTGAGCAGTTCTTC. As protein: CASSYVSGEQFF.

The chain joins TRBV19 to TRBJ2-1; 14 nucleotides agree with TRBD2. V lost 6 bases to trimming and J lost 1 base; unmatched junction nucleotides: 11. The CDR3 loop spans 19 amino acids. Germline values: CDR1 LNHDA, CDR2 SQIVND (reference sequence). The CDR3 coding sequence is TGTGCCAGTAGACACTCCCCGGGACTAGCGGGGGTATCCTACAATGAGCAGTTCTTC. This gives the protein CASRHSPGLAGVSYNEQFF.

V is TRBV2 and J is TRBJ1-1, with a weak D call TRBD1 (6 bases). This CDR3 spans 15 amino acids. Germline CDR1 is SNHLY and CDR2 is FYNNEI. V was pared by 6 bases and J by 1 base, with 15 bases between. As DNA, the CDR3 is TGTGCCAGCAGCCCACAGGGTACGGGGAACACTGAAGCTTTCTTT. Amino acids: CASSPQGTGNTEAFF.

The chain carries TRBV7-9 and TRBJ2-7; no firm D call. Trimming removed 5 bases from V and 2 bases from J, with 10 bases in between. The germline V gene has CDR1 SEHNR and CDR2 FQNEAQ (reference sequence). This CDR3 spans 13 amino acids. This CDR3 is CASSPPVTYEQYF. CDR3 in DNA: TGTGCCAGCAGCCCCCCCGTAACCTACGAGCAGTACTTC. Based on the CDR3 plus reference TRBV7-9 and TRBJ2-7, the full variable domain is DTGVSQNPRHKITKRGQNVTFRCDPISEHNRLYWYRQTLGQGPEFLTYFQNEAQLEKSRLLSDRFSAERPKGSFSTLEIQRTEQGDSAMYLCASSPPVTYEQYFGPGTRLTVT.

The V gene is TRBV7-2, the J gene TRBJ2-2; 10 bases match TRBD2. Germline loops: CDR1 SGHTA, CDR2 FQGNSA. CDR3 size: 16 residues. After removal of 5 bases from V and 0 bases from J, the junction contained 3 bases not matched to a gene. The DNA for the CDR3 is TGTGCCAGCAGCCAGCTAGCGGGGGCGAACACCGGGGAGCTGTTTTTT. It codes for CASSQLAGANTGELFF.

This chain uses TRBV15 with TRBJ2-7, with TRBD1 matching 8 bases. The CDR3 has 15 residues. V dropped 0 bases and J dropped 5; count of bases not matched to a gene: 6. CDR1 and CDR2 from the germline V gene are LNHNV and YYDKDF (reference sequence). The CDR3 reads CATSRDAPGGHEQYF. The CDR3 DNA reads as TGTGCCACCAGCAGAGATGCCCCAGGGGGCCACGAGCAGTACTTC.

The rearrangement uses TRBV13 and TRBJ2-3; D unclear. The CDR3 is made up of 12 amino acids. Germline loops: CDR1 PRHDT, CDR2 FYEKMQ (reference sequence). V was pared by 9 bases and J by 2 bases, with 9 bases between. The chain's CDR3 is CASGVFTDTQYF. CDR3 coding DNA: TGTGCCAGTGGTGTCTTCACAGATACGCAGTATTTT.